The 12 T cell receptor beta chains below all came from one sample that was sequenced in a study of cytomegalovirus exposure and HLA in healthy donors. The PCR used 60 Vbeta and 13 Jbeta primers. Using immunoSEQ multiplex PCR, the repertoire was profiled, and TCRdb retains in-frame clones only, with some absent. The data show fewer than 120,000 clones, 76% seen once. The sequenced material came from PBMCs. All receptors derive from a man younger than 40 in good health and CMV-seropositive.

The CDR3 spells CASSFSGGADNEQFF. CDR3 sequence (DNA): TGTGCCAGCAGCTTTAGCGGGGGGGCCGACAATGAGCAGTTCTTC. V gene TRBV7-6 combines with J gene TRBJ2-1; 11 bases agree with TRBD2. The CDR3 is made up of 15 amino acids. Germline loops: CDR1 SGHVS, CDR2 FNYEAQ. J was trimmed by 5 bases and V by 3 bases; bases with no gene match: 3.

The V and J genes are TRBV27 and TRBJ1-5; D ambiguous. Trimming cost V 6 bases and J 7 bases, with 16 bases left between them. Germline CDR1 reads MNHEY; CDR2 reads SMNVEV (reference sequence). The CDR3 covers 14 residues. CDR3 residues: CASRAGRSNQPQHF. Written as DNA, the CDR3 is TGTGCCAGCAGGGCAGGCCGCAGTAACCAGCCCCAGCATTTT.

This clone was seen more than once but under ten times. V gene TRBV7-2 combines with J gene TRBJ2-5; maybe TRBD1 (6 bases). The germline CDR1 and CDR2 sequences are SGHTA and FQGNSA. The CDR3 covers 14 residues. The V end was cut by 4 bases, the J end by 3 bases, with 12 bases between. In DNA form, the CDR3 reads TGTGCCAGCAGCTCCGGGACAATTAAAGAGACCCAGTACTTC. This gives the protein CASSSGTIKETQYF.

The chain carries TRBV19 and TRBJ1-1; TRBD1 agrees at 7 bases. The CDR3 covers 14 residues. Per germline, CDR1 LNHDA and CDR2 SQIVND (reference sequence). The ends lost 6 bases at V and 6 bases at J; junction bases unmatched: 10. CDR3 nucleotides: TGTGCCAGTAGGCGAGACCACAGGGGCCCTGAAGCTTTCTTT. It is translated as CASRRDHRGPEAFF.

The chain couples TRBV9 to TRBJ2-6; D not resolved. V was trimmed by 4 bases and J by 0 bases, leaving 17 bases between them. CDR3 size: 18 residues. Per the germline V gene, CDR1 is SGDLS and CDR2 is YYNGEE. The CDR3 reads CASSPIALRSSGANVLTF. The CDR3 DNA follows: TGTGCCAGCAGCCCGATAGCCCTACGAAGCTCTGGGGCCAACGTCCTGACTTTC.

The chain combines TRBV20-1 with TRBJ2-1, with D perhaps matching TRBD2 (5 bases). The CDR3 is 11 residues long. Trimming removed 7 bases at V and 2 bases at J, with 6 bases between. Germline assignment: CDR1 DFQATT and CDR2 SNEGSKA (reference sequence). The CDR3 sequence is CSVGAYNEQFF. The CDR3 nucleotides read TGCAGTGTCGGGGCCTACAATGAGCAGTTCTTC.

J is TRBJ1-4 and V is TRBV28; 8 bases agree with TRBD1. V dropped 2 bases and J dropped 7; count of bases not matched to a gene: 6. Germline V gene data show CDR1 as MDHEN and CDR2 as SYDVKM. The CDR3 length is 15 residues. DNA of the CDR3: TGTGCCAGCAGTTTAAAGGCAGGGGGCTTTGAAAAACTGTTTTTT. Its translation is CASSLKAGGFEKLFF.

V is TRBV6-4 and J is TRBJ2-3, with unresolved D. Per germline, CDR1 MRHNA and CDR2 SNTAGT. Trimming cost V 8 bases and J 3 bases, with 12 bases left between them. The CDR3 runs 13 residues. The CDR3 loop reads CASSYHLTDTQYF. DNA of the CDR3: TGTGCCAGCTCCTACCATTTGACAGATACGCAGTATTTT.

This chain joins TRBV19 and TRBJ1-5; possibly TRBD1 for D (6 bases). The germline CDR1 and CDR2 sequences are LNHDA and SQIVND (reference sequence). The CDR3 sequence is 15 residues long. V gave up 3 bases and J gave up 0 bases, with 9 bases separating them. The CDR3 loop is CASSITGYSNQPQHF. In DNA, the CDR3 is TGTGCCAGTAGTATCACAGGGTATAGCAATCAGCCCCAGCATTTT.

This clone has more than one count but fewer than ten. The gene calls are TRBV7-2 and TRBJ2-5; D not resolved. CDR1 is SGHTA and CDR2 is FQGNSA in the germline V gene. Trimming pared 5 bases from V and 5 bases from J, leaving 9 bases between. The CDR3 length is 12 residues. The CDR3 reads CASSTTRETQYF. CDR3 bases: TGTGCCAGCAGCACCACGAGGGAGACCCAGTACTTC.

This chain connects TRBV6-5 to TRBJ1-6; 7 nucleotides align to TRBD1. The CDR3 covers 14 residues. V lost 5 bases and J lost 8; bases outside the gene matches: 6. Per the germline V gene, CDR1 is MNHEY and CDR2 is SVGAGI. The CDR3: CASSLQGRDSPLHF. Here the CDR3 DNA reads TGTGCCAGCAGTCTACAGGGGCGCGATTCACCCCTCCACTTT.

This sequence joins TRBV2 and TRBJ2-3, with D unclear. The germline V gene encodes CDR1 SNHLY and CDR2 FYNNEI. The CDR3 is made up of 13 amino acids. V gave up 8 bases and J gave up 2 bases, with 11 bases separating them. Written as DNA, the CDR3 is TGTGCCAGCTTCGGGTCGAACACAGATACGCAGTATTTT. Translation gives CASFGSNTDTQYF.